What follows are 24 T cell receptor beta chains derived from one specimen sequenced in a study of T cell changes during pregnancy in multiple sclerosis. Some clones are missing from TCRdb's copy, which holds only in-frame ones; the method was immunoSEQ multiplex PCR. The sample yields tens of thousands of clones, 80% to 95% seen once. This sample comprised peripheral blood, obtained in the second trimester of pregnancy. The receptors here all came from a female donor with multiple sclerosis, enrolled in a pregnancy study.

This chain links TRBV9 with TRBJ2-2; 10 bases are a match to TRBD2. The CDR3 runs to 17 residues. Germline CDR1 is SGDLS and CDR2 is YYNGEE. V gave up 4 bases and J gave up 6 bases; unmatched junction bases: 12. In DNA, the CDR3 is TGTGCCAGCAGCCACTCTCAAGCGGGAGGGCCTGCCGGGGAGCTGTTTTTT. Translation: CASSHSQAGGPAGELFF.

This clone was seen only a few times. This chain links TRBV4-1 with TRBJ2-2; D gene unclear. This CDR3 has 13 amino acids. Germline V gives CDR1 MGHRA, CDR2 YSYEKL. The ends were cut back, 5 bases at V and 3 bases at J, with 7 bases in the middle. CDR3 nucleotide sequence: TGCGCCAGCAGCTCCCGGGACACCGGGGAGCTGTTTTTT. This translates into CASSSRDTGELFF.

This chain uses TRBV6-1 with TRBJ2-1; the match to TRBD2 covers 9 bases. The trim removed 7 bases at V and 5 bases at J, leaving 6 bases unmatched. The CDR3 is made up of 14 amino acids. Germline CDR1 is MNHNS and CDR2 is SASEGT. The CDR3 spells CASMRREGDNEQFF. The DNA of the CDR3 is TGTGCCAGCATGAGGCGGGAGGGGGACAATGAGCAGTTCTTC.

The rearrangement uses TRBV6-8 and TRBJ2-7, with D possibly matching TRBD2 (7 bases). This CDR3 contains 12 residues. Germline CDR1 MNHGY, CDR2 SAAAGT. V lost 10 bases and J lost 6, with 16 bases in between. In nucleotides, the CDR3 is TGTGCCATCCGGGCGGGGGCCTGCGAGCAGTACTTC. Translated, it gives CAIRAGACEQYF.

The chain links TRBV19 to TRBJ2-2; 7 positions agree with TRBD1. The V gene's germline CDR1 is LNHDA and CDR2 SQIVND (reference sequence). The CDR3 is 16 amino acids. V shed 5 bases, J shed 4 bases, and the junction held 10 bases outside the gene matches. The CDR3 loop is CASSLLPSGGTGELFF. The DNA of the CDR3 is TGTGCCAGTAGTCTCCTCCCGTCAGGGGGCACCGGGGAGCTGTTTTTT.

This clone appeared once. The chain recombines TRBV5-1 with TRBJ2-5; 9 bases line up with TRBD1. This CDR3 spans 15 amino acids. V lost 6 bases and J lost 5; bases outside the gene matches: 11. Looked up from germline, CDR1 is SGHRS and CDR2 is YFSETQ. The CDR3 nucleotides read TGCGCCAGCAAACGTGAGGACAGGGGCGGGGAGACCCAGTACTTC. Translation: CASKREDRGGETQYF. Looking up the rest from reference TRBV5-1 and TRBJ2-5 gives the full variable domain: KAGVTQTPRYLIKTRGQQVTLSCSPISGHRSVSWYQQTPGQGLQFLFEYFSETQRNKGNFPGRFSGRQFSNSRSEMNVSTLELGDSALYLCASKREDRGGETQYFGPGTRLLVL.

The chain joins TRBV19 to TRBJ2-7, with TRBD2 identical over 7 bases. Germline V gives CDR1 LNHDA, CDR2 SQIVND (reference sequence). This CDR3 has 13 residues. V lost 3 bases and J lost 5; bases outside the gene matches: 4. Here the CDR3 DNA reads TGTGCCAGTAGTATGGGCGGGAGAAACGAGCAGTACTTC. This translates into CASSMGGRNEQYF.

The CDR3 DNA follows: TGCGCCAGCCATGACGGGACAGGGCGCTACGAGCAGTACTTC. It translates to CASHDGTGRYEQYF. The chain is built from TRBV5-1 and TRBJ2-7; TRBD1 matches at 9 bases. The CDR3 is made up of 14 amino acids. The germline gives CDR1 SGHRS, CDR2 YFSETQ. The V gene end was trimmed by 7 bases and the J gene end by 3 bases; junction bases not matched to a gene: 8. The full variable domain, completed using reference TRBV5-1 and TRBJ2-7, is KAGVTQTPRYLIKTRGQQVTLSCSPISGHRSVSWYQQTPGQGLQFLFEYFSETQRNKGNFPGRFSGRQFSNSRSEMNVSTLELGDSALYLCASHDGTGRYEQYFGPGTRLTVT.

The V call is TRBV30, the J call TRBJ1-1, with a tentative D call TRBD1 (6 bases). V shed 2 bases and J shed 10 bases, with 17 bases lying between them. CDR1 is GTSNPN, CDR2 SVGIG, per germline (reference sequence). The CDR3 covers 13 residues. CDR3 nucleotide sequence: TGTGCCTGGAGTCCGGACAGCCTGTCTACAGCTTTCTTT. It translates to CAWSPDSLSTAFF.

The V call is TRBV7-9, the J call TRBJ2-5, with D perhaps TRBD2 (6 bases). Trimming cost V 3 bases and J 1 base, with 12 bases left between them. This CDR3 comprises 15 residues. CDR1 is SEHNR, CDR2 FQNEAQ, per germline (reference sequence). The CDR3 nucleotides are TGTGCCAGCAGCTTCGGGACTGTTCTCCAAGAGACCCAGTACTTC. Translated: CASSFGTVLQETQYF. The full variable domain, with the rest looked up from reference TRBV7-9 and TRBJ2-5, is DTGVSQNPRHKITKRGQNVTFRCDPISEHNRLYWYRQTLGQGPEFLTYFQNEAQLEKSRLLSDRFSAERPKGSFSTLEIQRTEQGDSAMYLCASSFGTVLQETQYFGPGTRLLVL.

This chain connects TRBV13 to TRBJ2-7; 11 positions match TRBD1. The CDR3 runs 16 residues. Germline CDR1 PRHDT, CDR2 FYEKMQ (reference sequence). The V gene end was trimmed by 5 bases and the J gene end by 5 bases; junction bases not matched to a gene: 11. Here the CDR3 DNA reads TGTGCCAGCAGCCCCCGGGGGACAGGGGGACATCACGAGCAGTACTTC. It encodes CASSPRGTGGHHEQYF.

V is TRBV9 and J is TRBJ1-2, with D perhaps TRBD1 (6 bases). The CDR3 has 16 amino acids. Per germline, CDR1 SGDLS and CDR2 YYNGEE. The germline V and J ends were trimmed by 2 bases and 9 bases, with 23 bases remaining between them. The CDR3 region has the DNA TGTGCCAGCAGCGTGATGGCGGACAGCCGAACAAGGAGCTACACCTTC. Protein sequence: CASSVMADSRTRSYTF.

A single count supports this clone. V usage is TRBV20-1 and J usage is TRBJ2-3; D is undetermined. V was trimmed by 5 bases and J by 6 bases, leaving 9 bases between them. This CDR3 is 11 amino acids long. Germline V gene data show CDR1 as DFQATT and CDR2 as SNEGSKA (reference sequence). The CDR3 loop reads CSALVGDTQYF. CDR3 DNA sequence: TGCAGTGCTCTGGTGGGCGATACGCAGTATTTT.

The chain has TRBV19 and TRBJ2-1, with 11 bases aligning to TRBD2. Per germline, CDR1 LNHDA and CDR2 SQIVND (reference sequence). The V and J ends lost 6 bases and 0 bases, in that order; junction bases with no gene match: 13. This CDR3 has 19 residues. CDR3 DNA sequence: TGTGCCAGTAGCCCTATTGGGGCTAGCGGGAGGCCCTCCTACAATGAGCAGTTCTTC. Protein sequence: CASSPIGASGRPSYNEQFF.

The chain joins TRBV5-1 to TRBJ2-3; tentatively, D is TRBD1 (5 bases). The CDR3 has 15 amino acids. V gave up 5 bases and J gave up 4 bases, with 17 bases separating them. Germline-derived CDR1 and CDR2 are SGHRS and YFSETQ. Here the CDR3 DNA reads TGCGCCAGCAGGATTCAGGGTCACGGTGCAGATACGCAGTATTTT. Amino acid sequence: CASRIQGHGADTQYF.

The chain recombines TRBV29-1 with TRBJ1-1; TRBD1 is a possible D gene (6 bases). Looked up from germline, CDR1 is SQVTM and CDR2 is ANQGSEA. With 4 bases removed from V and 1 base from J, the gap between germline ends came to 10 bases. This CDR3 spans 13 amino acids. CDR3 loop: CSVVPGANTEAFF. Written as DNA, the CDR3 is TGCAGCGTTGTCCCAGGGGCGAACACTGAAGCTTTCTTT.

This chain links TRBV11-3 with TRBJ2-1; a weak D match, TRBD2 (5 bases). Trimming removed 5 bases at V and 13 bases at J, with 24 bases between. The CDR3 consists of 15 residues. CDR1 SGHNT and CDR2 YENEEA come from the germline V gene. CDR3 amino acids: CASSPGSSYPMKQFF. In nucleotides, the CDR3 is TGTGCCAGCAGCCCGGGATCTAGCTACCCAATGAAACAGTTCTTC.

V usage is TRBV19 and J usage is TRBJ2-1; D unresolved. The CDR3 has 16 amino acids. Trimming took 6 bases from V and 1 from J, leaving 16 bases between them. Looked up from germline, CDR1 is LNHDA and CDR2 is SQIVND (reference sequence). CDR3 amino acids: CASSPFRLDSYNEQFF. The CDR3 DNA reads TGTGCCAGTAGCCCCTTTCGGTTAGATTCCTACAATGAGCAGTTCTTC. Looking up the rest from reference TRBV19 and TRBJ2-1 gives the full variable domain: DGGITQSPKYLFRKEGQNVTLSCEQNLNHDAMYWYRQDPGQGLRLIYYSQIVNDFQKGDIAEGYSVSREKKESFPLTVTSAQKNPTAFYLCASSPFRLDSYNEQFFGPGTRLTVL.

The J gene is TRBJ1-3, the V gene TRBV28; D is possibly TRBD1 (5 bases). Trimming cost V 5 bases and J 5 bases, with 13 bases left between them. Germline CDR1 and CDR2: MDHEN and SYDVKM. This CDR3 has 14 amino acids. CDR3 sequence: CASSPIAGRNTIYF. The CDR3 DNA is TGTGCCAGCAGTCCTATCGCAGGGCGAAACACCATATATTTT.

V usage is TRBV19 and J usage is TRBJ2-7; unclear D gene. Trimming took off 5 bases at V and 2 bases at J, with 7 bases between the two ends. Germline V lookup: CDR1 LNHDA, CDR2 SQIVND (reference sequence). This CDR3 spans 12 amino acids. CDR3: CASSRHPYEQYF. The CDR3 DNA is TGTGCCAGTAGTCGACATCCCTACGAGCAGTACTTC. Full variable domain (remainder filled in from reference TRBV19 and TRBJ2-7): DGGITQSPKYLFRKEGQNVTLSCEQNLNHDAMYWYRQDPGQGLRLIYYSQIVNDFQKGDIAEGYSVSREKKESFPLTVTSAQKNPTAFYLCASSRHPYEQYFGPGTRLTVT.

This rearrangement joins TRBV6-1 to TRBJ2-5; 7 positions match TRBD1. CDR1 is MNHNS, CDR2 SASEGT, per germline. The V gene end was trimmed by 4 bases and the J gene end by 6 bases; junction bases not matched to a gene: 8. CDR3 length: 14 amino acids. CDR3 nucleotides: TGTGCCAGCAGTGGGGACAGAGTAATCCAGACCCAGTACTTC. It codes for CASSGDRVIQTQYF.

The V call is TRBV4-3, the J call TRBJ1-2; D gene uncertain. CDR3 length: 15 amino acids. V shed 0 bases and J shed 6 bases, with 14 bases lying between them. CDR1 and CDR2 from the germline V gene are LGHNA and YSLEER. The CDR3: CASSQDRWARDGYTF. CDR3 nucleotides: TGCGCCAGCAGCCAAGATAGGTGGGCGAGGGATGGCTACACCTTC.

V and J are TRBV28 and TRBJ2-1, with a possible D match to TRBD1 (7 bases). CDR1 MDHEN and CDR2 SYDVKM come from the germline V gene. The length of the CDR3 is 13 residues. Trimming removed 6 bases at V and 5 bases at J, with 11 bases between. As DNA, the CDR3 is TGTGCCAGCAGGCAGGGGGGCCACAATGAGCAGTTCTTC. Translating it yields CASRQGGHNEQFF.

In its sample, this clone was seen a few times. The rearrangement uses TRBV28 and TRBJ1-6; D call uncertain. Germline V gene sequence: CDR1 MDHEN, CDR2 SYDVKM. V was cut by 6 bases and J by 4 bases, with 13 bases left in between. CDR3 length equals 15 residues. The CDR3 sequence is CASSKEVRYNSPLHF. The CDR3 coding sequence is TGTGCCAGCAGCAAGGAGGTACGGTATAATTCACCCCTCCACTTT.